One and the same sample provided the 20 T cell receptor beta chains below, sequenced in a study of long-term antiretroviral therapy in people with HIV. Researchers report immunoSEQ v3.0 was run at survey level. Assay used: immunoSEQ multiplex PCR; TCRdb lists only in-frame clones, some missing. The table has fewer than 20,000 clones, 75% seen once. The sample in question was unsorted PBMCs, obtained 1.5 years before starting antiretroviral therapy. These TCRs come from a woman between 45 and 60 years old with HIV.

This clone was observed once. V usage is TRBV5-5 and J usage is TRBJ2-3, with TRBD2 as a possible D gene (6 bases). This CDR3 comprises 15 residues. Germline assignment: CDR1 SGHKS and CDR2 YYEKEE (reference sequence). The germline V and J ends were trimmed by 4 bases and 0 bases, with 12 bases remaining between them. CDR3 in DNA: TGTGCCAGCAGCCCGGGGGTTATTAGCACAGATACGCAGTATTTT. This codes for CASSPGVISTDTQYF. The full variable domain, with the rest looked up from reference TRBV5-5 and TRBJ2-3, is DAGVTQSPTHLIKTRGQQVTLRCSPISGHKSVSWYQQVLGQGPQFIFQYYEKEERGRGNFPDRFSARQFPNYSSELNVNALLLGDSALYLCASSPGVISTDTQYFGPGTRLTVL.

The chain has TRBV19 and TRBJ2-3, with TRBD2 matching 12 bases. Germline assignment: CDR1 LNHDA and CDR2 SQIVND (reference sequence). CDR3 length: 17 amino acids. V lost 1 base, J lost 8 bases, and 10 bases stayed unmatched. The CDR3 region has the DNA TGTGCCAGTAGTATAGGACTAGCGGGGGAGTCACAGAGTACGCAGTATTTT. Translated: CASSIGLAGESQSTQYF.

In its sample, this clone was seen once. The rearrangement links TRBV14 to TRBJ1-4; D perhaps matches TRBD1 (6 bases). The length of the CDR3 is 16 residues. Trimming removed 2 bases at V and 3 bases at J, with 13 bases between. Germline CDR1 is SGHDN and CDR2 is FVKESK. The CDR3 bases are TGTGCCAGCAGCCAATTCCAGACAGGCTCTAATGAAAAACTGTTTTTT. Translating gives CASSQFQTGSNEKLFF. Based on the CDR3 plus reference TRBV14 and TRBJ1-4, the full variable domain is EAGVTQFPSHSVIEKGQTVTLRCDPISGHDNLYWYRRVMGKEIKFLLHFVKESKQDESGMPNNRFLAERTGGTYSTLKVQPAELEDSGVYFCASSQFQTGSNEKLFFGSGTQLSVL.

The chain combines TRBV14 with TRBJ2-6; perhaps TRBD2 as D (6 bases). The CDR3 totals 19 residues. V lost 3 bases and J 1 base, leaving 19 bases between the germline ends. CDR1 SGHDN and CDR2 FVKESK come from the germline V gene. The CDR3 sequence: CASSQTRGVTLSGANVLTF. CDR3 nucleotides: TGTGCCAGCAGCCAGACTAGAGGGGTGACGCTTTCTGGGGCCAACGTCCTGACTTTC.

The chain is built from TRBV7-8 and TRBJ1-2; D ambiguous. Germline CDR1 and CDR2: SGHVS and FQNEAQ. The V gene lost 5 bases and the J gene lost 4 bases, with 11 bases spanning the gap. The CDR3 is 13 amino acids. The chain's CDR3 is CASSLIAGYGYTF. CDR3 DNA: TGTGCCAGCAGCCTCATTGCGGGCTATGGCTACACCTTC.

For this clone: Within the sample, other DNA sequences also encode this same CDR3. The V and J genes are TRBV7-9 and TRBJ2-5, with D perhaps matching TRBD2 (6 bases). V was cut by 0 bases and J by 2 bases, with 7 bases left in between. CDR1 and CDR2 (germline): SEHNR, FQNEAQ (reference sequence). This CDR3 spans 14 amino acids. CDR3 in amino acids: CASSLAGGQETQYF. Written as DNA, the CDR3 is TGTGCCAGCAGCTTAGCAGGAGGGCAAGAGACCCAGTACTTC.

The CDR3 loop is CALPSEKDYGYTF. In DNA form, the CDR3 reads TGTGCCCTCCCGTCGGAGAAGGACTATGGCTACACCTTC. The V call is TRBV30, the J call TRBJ1-2; D not resolved. This CDR3 is built from 13 residues. The germline V gene has CDR1 GTSNPN and CDR2 SVGIG (reference sequence). V lost 8 bases and J lost 3, with 16 bases in between.

This clone was counted a single time. The genes are TRBV6-5 and TRBJ2-7, with 7 bases lining up with TRBD2. Losses at the gene ends were 6 bases for V and 5 bases for J; bases not matched to a gene: 7. This CDR3 has 13 amino acids. Looked up from germline, CDR1 is MNHEY and CDR2 is SVGAGI. The CDR3 spells CASRTGGTNEQYF. CDR3 sequence (DNA): TGTGCCAGCAGGACCGGGGGGACCAACGAGCAGTACTTC.

This clone appeared once. This chain joins TRBV4-1 and TRBJ2-2, with TRBD2 matching over 7 bases. Germline values: CDR1 MGHRA, CDR2 YSYEKL. The V and J ends lost 1 base and 2 bases, in that order; junction bases with no gene match: 10. CDR3 length: 18 amino acids. The CDR3 is CASSQVLRGGRNTGELFF. The CDR3 DNA sequence: TGCGCCAGCAGCCAAGTATTGCGCGGGGGACGAAACACCGGGGAGCTGTTTTTT.

DNA for the CDR3: TGTGCCAGTAGACTTAGATTCAACAGGGGAACGGACACAGATACGCAGTATTTT. This encodes CASRLRFNRGTDTDTQYF. The chain uses TRBV19 and TRBJ2-3; 7 bases line up with TRBD1. The CDR3 extends over 18 amino acids. Germline CDR1 LNHDA, CDR2 SQIVND (reference sequence). With V trimmed by 6 bases and J by 2 bases, 17 bases remained unmatched. Full variable domain (rest looked up from reference TRBV19 and TRBJ2-3): DGGITQSPKYLFRKEGQNVTLSCEQNLNHDAMYWYRQDPGQGLRLIYYSQIVNDFQKGDIAEGYSVSREKKESFPLTVTSAQKNPTAFYLCASRLRFNRGTDTDTQYFGPGTRLTVL.

The chain uses TRBV6-5 and TRBJ2-2, with D uncertain. Germline assignment: CDR1 MNHEY and CDR2 SVGAGI. The CDR3 length is 16 residues. Between the trimmed V and J ends, which lost 4 bases and 1 base, there was a span of 13 bases. CDR3 residues: CASSSLGTLNTGELFF. CDR3 DNA sequence: TGTGCCAGCAGTTCCCTGGGAACACTGAACACCGGGGAGCTGTTTTTT.

This clone was observed a single time. The chain recombines TRBV4-1 with TRBJ1-3; D not resolved. Trimming cost V 2 bases and J 1 base, with 6 bases left between them. Germline loops: CDR1 MGHRA, CDR2 YSYEKL. The CDR3 loop spans 14 amino acids. In DNA, the CDR3 is TGCGCCAGCAGCCAAACAGAGTCTGGAAACACCATATATTTT. Protein sequence: CASSQTESGNTIYF.

The chain links TRBV6-5 to TRBJ1-6; D is unclear. This CDR3 has 13 residues. Per the germline V gene, CDR1 is MNHEY and CDR2 is SVGAGI. V gave up 6 bases and J gave up 9 bases, with 12 bases separating them. As DNA, the CDR3 is TGTGCCAGCAGGGCCGTGTCGTCTTCACCCCTCCACTTT. This translates into CASRAVSSSPLHF.

The chain employs TRBV27 and TRBJ2-1; possibly TRBD2 for D (7 bases). This CDR3 spans 13 amino acids. The V end lost 3 bases, the J end lost 9 bases, and 12 bases lay between the germline ends. Germline CDR1 is MNHEY and CDR2 is SMNVEV (reference sequence). The CDR3, as DNA: TGTGCCAGCAGTTTGGGCGGGGGCGGTGAGCAGTTCTTC. Translating gives CASSLGGGGEQFF.

This rearrangement joins TRBV30 to TRBJ2-2; possibly TRBD1 for D (6 bases). Trimming took 2 bases from V and 2 from J, leaving 15 bases between them. Germline V gene sequence: CDR1 GTSNPN, CDR2 SVGIG (reference sequence). This CDR3 spans 16 amino acids. Here the CDR3 reads CAWSLPQGYNTGELFF. As DNA, the CDR3 is TGTGCCTGGAGTTTACCACAGGGTTATAACACCGGGGAGCTGTTTTTT. The variable domain in full, completed from reference TRBV30 and TRBJ2-2, reads SQTIHQWPATLVQPVGSPLSLECTVEGTSNPNLYWYRQAAGRGLQLLFYSVGIGQISSEVPQNLSASRPQDRQFILSSKKLLLSDSGFYLCAWSLPQGYNTGELFFGEGSRLTVL.

The chain links TRBV4-1 to TRBJ1-1, with TRBD1 as a possible D gene (5 bases). Germline V gene sequence: CDR1 MGHRA, CDR2 YSYEKL. V shed 2 bases and J shed 5 bases, with 9 bases lying between them. The CDR3 covers 13 residues. The DNA for the CDR3 is TGCGCCAGCAGCCAACAGGGTTCGACTGAAGCTTTCTTT. It encodes CASSQQGSTEAFF.

This clone was observed once. V and J are TRBV30 and TRBJ2-2, with 8 nucleotides matching TRBD2. Looked up from germline, CDR1 is GTSNPN and CDR2 is SVGIG (reference sequence). V trimming: 5 bases; J trimming: 6 bases; junction bases outside the gene matches: 2. This CDR3 has 12 residues. CDR3 residues: CAWFSGAGELFF. The CDR3, as DNA: TGTGCCTGGTTTAGCGGGGCCGGGGAGCTGTTTTTT.

This rearrangement joins TRBV19 to TRBJ1-1, with 9 bases that match TRBD1. V dropped 6 bases and J dropped 4; count of bases not matched to a gene: 6. The CDR3 has 14 amino acids. CDR1 LNHDA and CDR2 SQIVND come from the germline V gene (reference sequence). The CDR3 DNA sequence: TGTGCCAGTAGGCAAACAGGGGGCGTCACTGAAGCTTTCTTT. It translates to CASRQTGGVTEAFF.

The V and J genes are TRBV5-1 and TRBJ1-2; TRBD1 matches at 9 bases. From germline, CDR1 is SGHRS and CDR2 YFSETQ. CDR3 length equals 17 residues. The trim removed 4 bases at V and 5 bases at J, leaving 15 bases unmatched. CDR3: CASSPARTGASYYGYTF. The CDR3 region has the DNA TGCGCCAGCAGCCCGGCGCGGACAGGGGCCTCATATTATGGCTACACCTTC. The full variable domain, with the rest looked up from reference TRBV5-1 and TRBJ1-2, is KAGVTQTPRYLIKTRGQQVTLSCSPISGHRSVSWYQQTPGQGLQFLFEYFSETQRNKGNFPGRFSGRQFSNSRSEMNVSTLELGDSALYLCASSPARTGASYYGYTFGSGTRLTVV.

The V gene is TRBV18, the J gene TRBJ1-5; TRBD1 agrees at 8 bases. V dropped 5 bases and J dropped 2; count of bases not matched to a gene: 5. The CDR3 covers 15 residues. Germline CDR1 KGHSH, CDR2 LQKENI. CDR3: CASSNDRGGNQPQHF. As DNA, the CDR3 is TGTGCCAGCTCAAACGACAGGGGTGGCAATCAGCCCCAGCATTTT.